This T cell receptor beta chain was observed in a study of beta chain features in type 1 diabetes. General study results and limits: VDJ junctions in type 1 diabetes patients carried more deletions and fewer insertions. When Type 1 diabetes patients were examined, their TCRB CDR3s proved moderately but significantly shorter in all four CD4+ subsets.

Notes on this clone: The antigen remains undetermined.

The entirety of the isolated RNA underwent reverse transcription, so expressed TCRB transcripts were sequenced. Data came from immunoSEQ multiplex PCR; TCRdb stores just in-frame clones and leaves some out. The sample lists more than 100,000 clones; roughly 10% were seen once. V lost 2 bases, J lost 7 bases, and 8 bases stayed unmatched. Germline CDR1 is MNHNY and CDR2 is SVGAGI (reference sequence). This CDR3 comprises 15 residues. The chain has TRBV6-6 and TRBJ1-5, with TRBD1 matching 7 bases. This receptor was identified in a man aged 25 to 45 with type 1 diabetes. Sequencing used central memory CD4+ T cells from blood. DNA for the CDR3: TGTGCCAGCAGTTACGGCGGACAGGTGGGGCAGCCCCAGCATTTT. Its protein product is CASSYGGQVGQPQHF.